These 4 T cell receptor beta chains were all obtained from the same sample, sequenced in a study of Tregs in tolerant kidney transplant recipients. Measured with immunoSEQ multiplex PCR; TCRdb has only the in-frame clones, and not every one. This sample lists approximately 49,000 clones; its ten largest clones have 0.7% to 0.95%. The specimen was CD4+ T cells from blood, collected before the transplant. These receptors all stem from a human donor who received a combined kidney and bone marrow transplant.

Note on this clone: The CDR3 end is not reached by the read, which stops 3 residues before it; the germline J gene fills it in. The chain couples TRBV29-1 to TRBJ1-1, with 9 bases matching TRBD1. CDR1 and CDR2 from the germline V gene are SQVTM and ANQGSEA. There are 13 residues in the CDR3. The sequenced part of the CDR3 DNA is TGCAGCTATTCCAGGGGTACAGGGGGCGAA. Its protein product is CSYSRGTGGE. The full CDR3 is CSYSRGTGGEAFF.

About this clone itself: Sequencing ends 3 residues short of the CDR3 end; the germline J gene provides the rest. V is TRBV30 and J is TRBJ2-2; 7 nucleotides agree with TRBD1. Germline CDR1 reads GTSNPN; CDR2 reads SVGIG (reference sequence). The V gene end was trimmed by 3 bases and the J gene end by 7 bases; junction bases not matched to a gene: 8. The CDR3 has 14 amino acids. CDR3 DNA, as far as it was read: TGTGCCTGGAGCGCGACAGGGTTGGGCGGGGAG. Translating it yields CAWSATGLGGE. The full CDR3 protein reads CAWSATGLGGELFF.

As to this clone: The read gets to within 3 residues of the CDR3 end, and the germline J gene fills in the rest. The gene calls are TRBV10-1 and TRBJ2-1; 10 bases align to TRBD2. The trim removed 0 bases at V and 6 bases at J, leaving 8 bases unmatched. In germline, CDR1 is WNHNN, CDR2 SYGVQD (reference sequence). CDR3 length: 17 amino acids. CDR3 loop: CASSESTLAGAGNEQFF. CDR3 DNA (partial): TGCGCCAGCAGTGAGTCGACTCTAGCGGGAGCGGGCAATGAG.

Notes on this clone: The read terminates 3 residues before the CDR3 end, so the remaining end is supplied by the germline J gene. The rearrangement links TRBV19 to TRBJ2-5; TRBD1 agrees at 7 bases. The CDR3 spans 14 residues. Per germline, CDR1 LNHDA and CDR2 SQIVND (reference sequence). V gave up 5 bases and J gave up 1 base; unmatched junction bases: 4. CDR3 DNA (partial): TGTGCCAGTAGTCCAGGGACAGTCCAAGAGACC. Translated, it gives CASSPGTVQET. The full CDR3 sequence reads CASSPGTVQETQYF. The complete variable domain, with remaining parts taken from reference TRBV19 and TRBJ2-5, reads DGGITQSPKYLFRKEGQNVTLSCEQNLNHDAMYWYRQDPGQGLRLIYYSQIVNDFQKGDIAEGYSVSREKKESFPLTVTSAQKNPTAFYLCASSPGTVQETQYFGPGTRLLVL.